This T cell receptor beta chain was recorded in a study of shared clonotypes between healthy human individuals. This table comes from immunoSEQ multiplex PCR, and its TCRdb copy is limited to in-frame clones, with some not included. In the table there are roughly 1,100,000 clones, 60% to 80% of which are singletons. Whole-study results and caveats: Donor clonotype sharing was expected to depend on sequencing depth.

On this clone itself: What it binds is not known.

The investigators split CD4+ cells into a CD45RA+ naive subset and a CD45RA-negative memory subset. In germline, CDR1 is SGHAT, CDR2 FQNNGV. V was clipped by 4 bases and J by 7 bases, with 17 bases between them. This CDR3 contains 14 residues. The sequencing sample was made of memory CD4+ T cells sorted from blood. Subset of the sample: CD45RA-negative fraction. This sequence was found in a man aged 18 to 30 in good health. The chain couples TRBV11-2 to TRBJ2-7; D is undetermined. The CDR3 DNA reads TGTGCCAGCAGCTCCCTGAGCCATCGGTGGGAGCAGTACTTC. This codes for CASSSLSHRWEQYF. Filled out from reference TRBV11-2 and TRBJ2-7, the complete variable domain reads EAGVAQSPRYKIIEKRQSVAFWCNPISGHATLYWYQQILGQGPKLLIQFQNNGVVDDSQLPKDRFSAERLKGVDSTLKIQPAKLEDSAVYLCASSSLSHRWEQYFGPGTRLTVT.